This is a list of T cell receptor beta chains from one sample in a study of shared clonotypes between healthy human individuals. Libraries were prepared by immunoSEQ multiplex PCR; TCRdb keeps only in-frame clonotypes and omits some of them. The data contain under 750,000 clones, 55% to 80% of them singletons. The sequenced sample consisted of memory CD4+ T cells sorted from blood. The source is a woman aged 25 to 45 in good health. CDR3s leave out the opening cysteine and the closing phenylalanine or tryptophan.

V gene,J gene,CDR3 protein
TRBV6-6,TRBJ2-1,ASSYQASEQF
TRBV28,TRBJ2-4,ASNLSTKNIQY
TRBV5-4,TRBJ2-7,ASSLPGAGYEQY
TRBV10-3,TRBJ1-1,AISRQGMNTEAF
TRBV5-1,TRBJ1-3,ASSLATGIPGNTIY
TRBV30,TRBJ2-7,AWSVLPVRNSYEQY
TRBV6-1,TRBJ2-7,ASRDETGGNNEQY
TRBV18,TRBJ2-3,ASSPQVAGSTDTQY
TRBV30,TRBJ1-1,AWSTDRVNTEAF
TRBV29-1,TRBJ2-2,SAISGLAGVLNTGELF
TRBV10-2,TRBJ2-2,ASSGLGSAGELF
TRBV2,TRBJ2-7,ASRGLAVYEQY
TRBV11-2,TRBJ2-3,ASRSGSTDTQY
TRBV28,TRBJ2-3,ASSLIVAGVAVRSGDTQY
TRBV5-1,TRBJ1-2,ASSLGDGDYGYT
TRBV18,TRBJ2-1,ASSPTGQGFYSYNEQF